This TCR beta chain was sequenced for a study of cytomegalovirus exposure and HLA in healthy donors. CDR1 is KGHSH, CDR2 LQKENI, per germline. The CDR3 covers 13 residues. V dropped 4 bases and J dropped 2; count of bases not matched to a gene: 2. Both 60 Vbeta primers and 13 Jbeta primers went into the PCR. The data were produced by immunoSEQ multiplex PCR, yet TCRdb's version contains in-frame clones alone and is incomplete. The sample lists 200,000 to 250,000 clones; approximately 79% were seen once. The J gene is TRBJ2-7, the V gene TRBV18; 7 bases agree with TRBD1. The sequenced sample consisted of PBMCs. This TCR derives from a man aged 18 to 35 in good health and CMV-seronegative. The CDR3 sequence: CASSQGAAYEQYF. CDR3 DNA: TGTGCCAGCTCACAGGGGGCTGCCTACGAGCAGTACTTC.